The rows below give T cell receptor beta chains drawn from one sample of a study of CD8+CD57+ T cells in acquired aplastic anemia. TCRdb re-analysed the reads in MiXCR, keeping a single row per CDR3 protein. The table records under 350,000 distinct CDR3 sequences, under 60% of them present only once. Input material: sorted CD4+, CD8+, or CD8+CD57+ T cells (not recorded which) from PBMCs. These receptors came from a human donor with aplastic anemia. Both conserved end residues are part of each CDR3. The D gene is left open where the match is weak. The size field is filled for only some rows; it gives once, few, many or a size class.

V: TRBV9; D: TRBD1; size: few; J: TRBJ2-7; DNA: TGTGCCAGCAGCGTAACGGGACAGGGGGCGGGGGAGCAGTACTTC; CDR3: CASSVTGQGAGEQYF
V: TRBV12-3/TRBV12-4; D: .; size: .; J: TRBJ2-7; DNA: TGTGCCAGCATAAGAAAGCCTCGATACGAGCAGTACTTC; CDR3: CASIRKPRYEQYF
V: TRBV20-1; D: .; size: .; J: TRBJ2-7; DNA: TGCAGCCGTGCTAACCTTGGTGGCTACGAGCAGTACTTC; CDR3: CSRANLGGYEQYF
V: TRBV19; D: TRBD1; size: .; J: TRBJ2-7; DNA: TGTGCCAGTAGTGAGGGGGCTTACGAGCAGTACTTC; CDR3: CASSEGAYEQYF
V: TRBV9; D: .; size: .; J: TRBJ1-1; DNA: TGTGCCACCGGGAGGCATGAAGCTTTCTTT; CDR3: CATGRHEAFF
V: TRBV19; D: .; size: few; J: TRBJ2-7; DNA: TGTGCCAGTAGATTTGCCCAGGGCAGGACCTACGAGCAGTACTTC; CDR3: CASRFAQGRTYEQYF
V: TRBV6-1; D: TRBD2; size: .; J: TRBJ2-1; DNA: TGTGCCAGCAGGTTCCCGGGACTAGCGGGAGGCGGTGAGCAGTTCTTC; CDR3: CASRFPGLAGGGEQFF
V: TRBV7-8; D: .; size: .; J: TRBJ1-1; DNA: TGTGCCAGCAGCTTAGCGGGGGGTATGAACACTGAAGCTTTCTTT; CDR3: CASSLAGGMNTEAFF
V: TRBV3-1; D: TRBD1; size: many; J: TRBJ2-2; DNA: TGTGCCAGCAGCCAAGCAGGACAGGGAAGCGCCGGGGAGCTGTTTTTT; CDR3: CASSQAGQGSAGELFF
V: TRBV29-1; D: TRBD1; size: many; J: TRBJ2-7; DNA: TGCAGCGTCTCCGGGACAGGGAGCTCCTACGAGCAGTACTTC; CDR3: CSVSGTGSSYEQYF
V: TRBV5-1; D: TRBD1; size: many; J: TRBJ1-1; DNA: TGCGCCAGCAGCTCGACAGGGATGAACACTGAAGCTTTCTTT; CDR3: CASSSTGMNTEAFF
V: TRBV10-3; D: .; size: many; J: TRBJ1-1; DNA: TGTGCCATCAGTGATGTCCAGAACACTGAAGCTTTCTTT; CDR3: CAISDVQNTEAFF
V: TRBV29-1; D: .; size: .; J: TRBJ2-1; DNA: TGCAGCGTTGCTGGAAATGAGCAGTTCTTC; CDR3: CSVAGNEQFF
V: TRBV5-4; D: .; size: many; J: TRBJ2-2; DNA: TGTGCCAGCAGCTTGATGTGGGGGAACGGGGAGCTGTTTTTT; CDR3: CASSLMWGNGELFF
V: TRBV5-6; D: TRBD2; size: .; J: TRBJ2-1; DNA: TGTGCCAGCTCTGGGGGGAGGGCTTTGTTCTTC; CDR3: CASSGGRALFF
V: TRBV5-4; D: .; size: once; J: TRBJ1-1; DNA: TGTGCCAGCAGCTTCATTACAGGGACGGAAGCTTTCTTT; CDR3: CASSFITGTEAFF
V: TRBV9; D: .; size: .; J: TRBJ2-7; DNA: TGTGCCAGCAGCCGAGTTTTGGGGGTGCAGTACTTC; CDR3: CASSRVLGVQYF
V: TRBV6-2/TRBV6-3; D: .; size: .; J: TRBJ1-5; DNA: TGTGCCAGCAGTCGGGGCATTAACCAGCCCCAGCATTTT; CDR3: CASSRGINQPQHF
V: TRBV20-1; D: TRBD1; size: .; J: TRBJ1-5; DNA: TGCAGTGCCGAAGCGACAGGGGGGAGACAGCCCCAGCATTTT; CDR3: CSAEATGGRQPQHF
V: TRBV2; D: .; size: once; J: TRBJ2-5; DNA: TGTGCCAGCGGCCTTGGAGAGACCCAGCACTTC; CDR3: CASGLGETQHF
V: TRBV12-3/TRBV12-4; D: .; size: many; J: TRBJ1-2; DNA: TGTGCCAGCAGTTCACAGGCCTCAGTCCGGACCGGCTACACCTTC; CDR3: CASSSQASVRTGYTF
V: TRBV7-9; D: TRBD2; size: few; J: TRBJ2-1; DNA: TGTGCCAGCAGCTTCGGTACTAGCGGGGTCCGGGAGCAGTTCTTC; CDR3: CASSFGTSGVREQFF
V: TRBV24-1; D: .; size: .; J: TRBJ2-1; DNA: TGTGCCACCAGGTCGTCTGCCTACAATGAGCAGTTCTTC; CDR3: CATRSSAYNEQFF
V: TRBV20-1; D: TRBD2; size: .; J: TRBJ2-1; DNA: TGCAGTGCCGCGGGAGTCAATGAGCAGTTCTTC; CDR3: CSAAGVNEQFF
V: TRBV7-6; D: .; size: few; J: TRBJ2-4; DNA: TGTGCCAGCAGCTTAGCGCTCGGAAACATTCAGTACTTC; CDR3: CASSLALGNIQYF
V: TRBV10-3; D: TRBD1; size: many; J: TRBJ2-7; DNA: TGTGCCATCACTCCGGGACAGGGCTACGAGCAGTACTTC; CDR3: CAITPGQGYEQYF
V: TRBV7-9; D: TRBD1; size: .; J: TRBJ1-2; DNA: TGTGCCAGCTCCGACAGGGGGAACTATGGCTACACCTTC; CDR3: CASSDRGNYGYTF
V: TRBV20-1; D: TRBD1; size: .; J: TRBJ2-7; DNA: TGCAGTGGAACAGGGGGTTACGAGCAGTACTTC; CDR3: CSGTGGYEQYF
V: TRBV19; D: TRBD1; size: .; J: TRBJ2-7; DNA: TGTGCCTCCCGGACAGGGCCCGACGAGCGGTACTTC; CDR3: CASRTGPDERYF
V: TRBV25-1; D: TRBD1; size: many; J: TRBJ2-1; DNA: TGTGCCAGCAGTGCCGGACAGGGAGGATACAATGAGCAGTTCTTC; CDR3: CASSAGQGGYNEQFF
V: TRBV15; D: .; size: .; J: TRBJ2-5; DNA: TGTGCCACCAGCAGAACTACGGGCGGGACCCAGTACTTC; CDR3: CATSRTTGGTQYF
V: TRBV19; D: .; size: .; J: TRBJ1-4; DNA: TGTGCCAGTAGTATCTCTAAAACGGGCGAAAAACTGTTTTTT; CDR3: CASSISKTGEKLFF
V: TRBV20-1; D: TRBD2; size: .; J: TRBJ2-5; DNA: TGCAGTGCCCGCCGTTCTAGCGGGAGCCAGACCCAGTACTTC; CDR3: CSARRSSGSQTQYF
V: TRBV10-3; D: .; size: .; J: TRBJ2-7; DNA: TGTGCCATCAGTACAGGGATTCCCCCTTACGAGCAGTACTTC; CDR3: CAISTGIPPYEQYF
V: TRBV12-3/TRBV12-4; D: .; size: .; J: TRBJ2-5; DNA: TGTGCCAGCAGCACGACAGAAGAGACCCAGTACTTC; CDR3: CASSTTEETQYF
V: TRBV7-9; D: .; size: few; J: TRBJ2-7; DNA: TGTGCCAGCAGCTTAGTTGGGGAGGAATCCCTCTCCTACGAGCAGTACTTC; CDR3: CASSLVGEESLSYEQYF
V: TRBV19; D: TRBD1; size: .; J: TRBJ1-4; DNA: TGTGCCAGTAGCAGGGGGCTTAGTAATGAAAAACTGTTTTTT; CDR3: CASSRGLSNEKLFF
V: TRBV7-9; D: .; size: .; J: TRBJ2-5; DNA: TGTGCCAGCAGCCAAGATTTGGGGACGGGGGAGACCCAGTACTTC; CDR3: CASSQDLGTGETQYF
V: TRBV7-9; D: TRBD1; size: .; J: TRBJ1-2; DNA: TGTGCCAGCTCCGACAGGGCGTGGAATGACTATGGCTACACCTTC; CDR3: CASSDRAWNDYGYTF
V: TRBV7-2; D: TRBD2; size: .; J: TRBJ2-5; DNA: TGTGCCAGCAGTGGGGGGGTGCTAGCGGGGGGAATGGAGACCCAGTACTTC; CDR3: CASSGGVLAGGMETQYF
V: TRBV5-1; D: TRBD1; size: .; J: TRBJ1-6; DNA: TGCGCCAGCAGTTCGGGACAGAATTCACCCCTCCACTTT; CDR3: CASSSGQNSPLHF
V: TRBV15; D: .; size: .; J: TRBJ2-3; DNA: TGTGCCACCAGCAGAGATCCGCGGCAGACAGATACGCAGTATTTT; CDR3: CATSRDPRQTDTQYF
V: TRBV20-1; D: .; size: .; J: TRBJ1-1; DNA: TGCAGTGCTAGAGATGGGGAGGGCTTGGACACTGAAGCTTTCTTT; CDR3: CSARDGEGLDTEAFF
V: TRBV20-1; D: TRBD1; size: .; J: TRBJ2-7; DNA: TGCAGTGCTAGCCGGGACAGGGGGCCGGTCGAGCAGTACTTC; CDR3: CSASRDRGPVEQYF
V: TRBV19; D: .; size: few; J: TRBJ2-3; DNA: TGTGCCAGTAGTAGTCTCCACGATACGCAGTATTTT; CDR3: CASSSLHDTQYF
V: TRBV7-9; D: .; size: few; J: TRBJ2-1; DNA: TGTGCCAGCAGCTTGGGGGCAGGGATAAGAGAGCAGTTCTTC; CDR3: CASSLGAGIREQFF